This is a list of T cell receptor beta chains from one sample in a study of neurological immune-mediated disorders. MiXCR was run by TCRdb on the 5' RACE reads, yielding one entry per CDR3 protein. This sample has 90,000 to 150,000 distinct CDR3 sequences, with more than 2.5% found just once. The sample was PBMCs. All receptors derive from a woman aged 25 to 45 with multiple sclerosis. The CDR3 runs from the conserved cysteine through the conserved F or W. A D gene is named only where the DNA matches it firmly. Only part of the rows carry a size: once, few, many, or a class if the clone is expanded.

j_call v_call clone_size d_call cdr3_aa cdr3_nt
TRBJ2-7 TRBV12-3/TRBV12-4 many NA CASSPSLSGKDSYEQYF TGTGCCAGCAGCCCCTCCCTTTCAGGGAAGGACTCCTACGAGCAGTACTTC
TRBJ2-1 TRBV12-5 many TRBD2 CASVATSGGPEWEQFF TGTGCTAGTGTTGCGACTAGCGGGGGCCCTGAGTGGGAGCAGTTCTTC
TRBJ1-2 TRBV7-9 many NA CASSHQSPGHSSGYTF TGTGCCAGCAGTCACCAGAGTCCGGGACACTCGTCCGGCTACACCTTC
TRBJ2-3 TRBV6-5 NA TRBD1 CASSSSGTGTDTQYF TGTGCCAGCAGTTCCTCAGGGACAGGCACAGATACGCAGTATTTT
TRBJ1-5 TRBV12-3/TRBV12-4 many TRBD1 CASSLRGQQPQHF TGTGCCAGCAGTCTCAGGGGGCAGCAGCCCCAGCATTTT
TRBJ2-7 TRBV20-1 NA NA CSASWVGGKYEQYF TGCAGTGCTAGTTGGGTGGGAGGAAAATACGAGCAGTACTTC
TRBJ1-2 TRBV7-9 many NA CASSLPGHLPYGYTF TGTGCCAGCAGCTTACCTGGGCATCTCCCTTATGGCTACACCTTC
TRBJ2-5 TRBV4-3 NA NA CASSQEKDLGETQYF TGCGCCAGCAGCCAAGAAAAGGACTTGGGAGAGACCCAGTACTTC
TRBJ1-1 TRBV3-1 many NA CASSQGRETEAFF TGTGCCAGCAGCCAAGGAAGGGAAACTGAAGCTTTCTTT
TRBJ2-5 TRBV2 many TRBD1 CASSEWTGGTETQYF TGTGCCAGCAGTGAGTGGACAGGGGGCACGGAGACCCAGTACTTC
TRBJ2-2 TRBV29-1 many NA CSVVGNTGELFF TGCAGCGTTGTAGGGAACACCGGGGAGCTGTTTTTT
TRBJ2-1 TRBV20-1 many NA CSARDLYQYNEQFF TGCAGTGCTAGAGACCTCTACCAATACAATGAGCAGTTCTTC
TRBJ1-2 TRBV9 many TRBD1 CASSHIRGTGVGYGYTF TGTGCCAGCAGCCATATCCGTGGGACAGGGGTCGGCTATGGCTACACCTTC
TRBJ1-5 TRBV12-3/TRBV12-4 many NA CASTGGDSNQPQHF TGTGCCAGCACGGGAGGGGATAGCAATCAGCCCCAGCATTTT
TRBJ2-5 TRBV20-1 many NA CSARDQDRGETQYF TGCAGTGCTAGAGATCAGGATCGAGGAGAGACCCAGTACTTC
TRBJ2-7 TRBV6-2/TRBV6-3 many TRBD1 CASSYSTRDSPYEQYF TGTGCCAGCAGTTACTCGACCAGGGACAGCCCCTACGAGCAGTACTTC
TRBJ2-3 TRBV5-1 few NA CASSRGGAGTDTQYF TGCGCCAGCAGCCGAGGAGGGGCAGGCACAGATACGCAGTATTTT
TRBJ2-7 TRBV18 many NA CASSPLTGRTYEQYF TGTGCCAGCTCACCGTTAACCGGGAGAACCTACGAGCAGTACTTC
TRBJ1-1 TRBV5-4 many TRBD1 CASSLGGQGNTEAFF TGTGCCAGCAGCTTGGGAGGACAGGGGAACACTGAAGCTTTCTTT
TRBJ2-7 TRBV6-6 many NA CASSYSSGAGDEQYF TGTGCCAGCAGTTACTCTTCAGGTGCAGGGGACGAGCAGTACTTC
TRBJ2-7 TRBV15 many NA CATVARAGPSYEQYF TGTGCCACCGTAGCTCGGGCGGGACCCTCCTACGAGCAGTACTTC
TRBJ2-1 TRBV14 many TRBD1 CASSQDPPGGSEQFF TGTGCCAGCAGCCAAGACCCCCCAGGGGGCAGCGAGCAGTTCTTC
TRBJ1-4 TRBV7-8 many NA CASSSATNEKLFF TGTGCCAGCAGCTCTGCAACTAATGAAAAACTGTTTTTT
TRBJ2-7 TRBV7-2 many NA CASSPDFHEQYF TGTGCCAGCAGCCCGGACTTCCACGAGCAGTACTTC
TRBJ1-2 TRBV6-6 many NA CASSYRGDSTNYGYTF TGTGCCAGCAGTTACCGAGGAGACTCGACTAACTATGGCTACACCTTC
TRBJ1-1 TRBV10-3 NA NA CAVRAQNTEAFF TGTGCCGTGCGGGCACAGAACACTGAAGCTTTCTTT
TRBJ2-3 TRBV20-1 many TRBD2 CSATKAGGPDTQYF TGCAGTGCCACCAAAGCGGGGGGGCCGGATACGCAGTATTTT
TRBJ1-1 TRBV7-2 NA NA CASSLAVGGEAFF TGTGCCAGCAGCTTAGCCGTGGGGGGGGAAGCTTTCTTT
TRBJ2-5 TRBV7-7 many TRBD2 CASSLRAGARQETQYF TGTGCCAGCAGCTTACGAGCGGGGGCGAGACAAGAGACCCAGTACTTC
TRBJ1-1 TRBV7-9 many NA CASREGGTEAFF TGTGCCAGCAGAGAGGGGGGCACTGAAGCTTTCTTT
TRBJ2-5 TRBV12-3/TRBV12-4 many TRBD2 CASSPTLAGGYQETQYF TGTGCCAGCAGTCCGACTCTAGCGGGGGGGTACCAAGAGACCCAGTACTTC
TRBJ1-1 TRBV27 many TRBD1 CASSFGTGRNTEAFF TGTGCCAGCAGTTTCGGGACAGGCAGGAACACTGAAGCTTTCTTT
TRBJ2-5 TRBV25-1 many NA CASSEWAGQAPQYF TGTGCCAGCAGTGAATGGGCAGGCCAAGCACCCCAGTACTTC
TRBJ2-1 TRBV6-2/TRBV6-3 many NA CASSYPADSNYNEQFF TGTGCCAGCAGTTACCCGGCGGATTCTAACTACAATGAGCAGTTCTTC
TRBJ1-3 TRBV5-1 many NA CASSLDPSGTGNTIYF TGCGCCAGCAGCTTGGATCCTTCCGGCACGGGAAACACCATATATTTT
TRBJ2-7 TRBV5-1 many TRBD1 CASLPSGTALPIETYEQYF TGCGCCAGCCTACCCTCCGGGACAGCCTTACCCATAGAGACCTACGAGCAGTACTTC
TRBJ2-1 TRBV6-5 many NA CASKIRRGAEYNEQFF TGTGCCAGCAAAATCAGAAGGGGGGCCGAGTACAATGAGCAGTTCTTC
TRBJ2-5 TRBV20-1 many TRBD2 CSARDQAGGRETQYF TGCAGTGCTAGAGATCAAGCGGGGGGGCGAGAGACCCAGTACTTC
TRBJ2-6 TRBV5-6 many NA CASSLGVVAVDSGANVLTF TGTGCCAGCAGCTTAGGGGTCGTAGCAGTCGACTCTGGGGCCAACGTCCTGACTTTC
TRBJ2-1 TRBV13 many NA CASSLGDFTYNEQFF TGTGCCAGCAGCTTAGGAGACTTCACCTACAATGAGCAGTTCTTC
TRBJ2-3 TRBV6-5 many NA CASSYSNGHTQYF TGTGCCAGCAGTTACTCAAACGGGCATACGCAGTATTTT